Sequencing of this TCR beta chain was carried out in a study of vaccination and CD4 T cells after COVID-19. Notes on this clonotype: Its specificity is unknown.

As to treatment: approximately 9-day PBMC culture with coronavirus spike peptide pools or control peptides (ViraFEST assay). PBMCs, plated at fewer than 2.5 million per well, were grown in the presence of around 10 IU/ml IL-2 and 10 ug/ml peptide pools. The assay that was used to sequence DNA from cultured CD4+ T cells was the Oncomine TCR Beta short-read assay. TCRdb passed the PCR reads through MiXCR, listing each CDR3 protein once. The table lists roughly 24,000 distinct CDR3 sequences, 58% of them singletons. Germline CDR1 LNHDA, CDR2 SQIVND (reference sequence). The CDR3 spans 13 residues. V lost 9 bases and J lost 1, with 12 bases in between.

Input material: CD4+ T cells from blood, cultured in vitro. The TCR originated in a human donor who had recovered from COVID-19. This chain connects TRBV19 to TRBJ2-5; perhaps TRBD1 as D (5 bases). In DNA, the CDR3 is TGTGCCAGCCACGGACATTTCCAAGAGACCCAGTACTTC. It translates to CASHGHFQETQYF.